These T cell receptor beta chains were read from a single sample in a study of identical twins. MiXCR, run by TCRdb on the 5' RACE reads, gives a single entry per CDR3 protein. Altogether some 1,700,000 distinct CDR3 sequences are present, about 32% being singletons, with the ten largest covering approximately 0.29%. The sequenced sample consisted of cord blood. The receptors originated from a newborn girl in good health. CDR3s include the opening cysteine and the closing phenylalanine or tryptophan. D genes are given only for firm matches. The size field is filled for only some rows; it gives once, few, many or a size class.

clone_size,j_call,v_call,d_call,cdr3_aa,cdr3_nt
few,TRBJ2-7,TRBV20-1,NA,CSARAEVYEQYF,TGCAGTGCCCGAGCCGAGGTCTACGAGCAGTACTTC
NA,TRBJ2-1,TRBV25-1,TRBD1,CASTLDRGGGYNEQFF,TGTGCCAGCACCCTGGACAGGGGAGGTGGCTACAATGAGCAGTTCTTC
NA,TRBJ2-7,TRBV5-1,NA,CASSLQRITYEQYF,TGCGCCAGCAGCCTACAGAGGATCACCTACGAGCAGTACTTC
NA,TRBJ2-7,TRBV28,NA,CASQTVQGGSYEQYF,TGTGCCAGCCAAACGGTCCAGGGGGGGTCCTACGAGCAGTACTTC
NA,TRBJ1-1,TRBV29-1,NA,CSVGRRLNTEAFF,TGCAGCGTCGGTAGGAGACTGAACACTGAAGCTTTCTTT
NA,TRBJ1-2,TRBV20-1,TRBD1,CSARVGQVEGYTF,TGCAGTGCTAGAGTTGGACAGGTGGAAGGCTACACCTTC
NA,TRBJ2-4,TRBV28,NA,CASIGEAQYF,TGTGCCAGCATTGGAGAGGCCCAGTACTTC
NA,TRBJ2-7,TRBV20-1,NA,CSASPSSDYEQYF,TGCAGTGCTAGTCCCTCCTCAGACTACGAGCAGTACTTC
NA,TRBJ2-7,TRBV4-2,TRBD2,CASSYSRGSGLYNEQYF,TGTGCCAGCAGCTATTCCCGCGGTAGCGGGCTTTACAATGAGCAGTACTTC
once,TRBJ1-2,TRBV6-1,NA,CASSGNGQPGHYGYTF,TGTGCCAGCAGTGGAAACGGGCAGCCAGGGCACTATGGCTACACCTTC
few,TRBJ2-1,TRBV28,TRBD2,CASSFRAGAYNEQFF,TGTGCCAGCAGCTTTCGGGCGGGAGCTTACAATGAGCAGTTCTTC
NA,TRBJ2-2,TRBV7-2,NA,CASSFWRGNTGELFF,TGTGCCAGCAGCTTTTGGCGGGGGAACACCGGGGAGCTGTTTTTT
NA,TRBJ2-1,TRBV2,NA,CASSRLLETQFF,TGTGCCAGCAGTCGACTGTTAGAGACCCAGTTCTTC
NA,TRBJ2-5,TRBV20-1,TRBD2,CSARASGRQETQYF,TGCAGTGCTAGGGCTAGCGGGAGACAAGAGACCCAGTACTTC
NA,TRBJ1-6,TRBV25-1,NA,CASSESQGNNSPLHF,TGTGCCAGCAGTGAATCCCAGGGAAACAATTCACCCCTCCACTTT
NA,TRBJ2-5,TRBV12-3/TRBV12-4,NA,CASSLVYIEQYF,TGTGCCAGCAGCTTGGTCTACATTGAGCAGTACTTC
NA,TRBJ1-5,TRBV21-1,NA,CASSKAVNSNQPQHF,TGTGCCAGCAGCAAAGCGGTGAATAGCAATCAGCCCCAGCATTTT
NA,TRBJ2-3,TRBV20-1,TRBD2,CSARGEGLGTDTQYF,TGCAGTGCTAGAGGCGAAGGACTAGGGACAGATACGCAGTATTTT